A selection of T cell receptor beta chains follows, all from one sample in a study of identical twins. TCRdb ran MiXCR on the 5' RACE reads and lists one entry per CDR3 protein. The table shows around 480,000 distinct CDR3 sequences, with approximately 15% occurring only once. These data also featured in a second study, about yellow fever vaccine responses in identical twins.

Sequencing was done on a sample of CD4+ T cells sorted from blood. Source of these receptors: a woman under 30 in good health. CDR3s include the opening cysteine and the closing phenylalanine or tryptophan. The order of the fields is V gene, clone size, J gene, CDR3 length, D gene, CDR3 DNA, CDR3 protein. The D gene is left open where the match is weak. A clone size is listed for some rows: how often the clone was seen (once, few, many), or a class if it is expanded.

>TRBV5-1|.|TRBJ2-1|11|.
TGCGCCAGCAGCGGCCACAATGAGCAGTTCTTC
CASSGHNEQFF
>TRBV12-3/TRBV12-4|.|TRBJ2-1|16|.
TGTGCCAGCAGTCCCCTGGTGGGAAGTTCCTACAATGAGCAGTTCTTC
CASSPLVGSSYNEQFF
>TRBV29-1|many|TRBJ2-1|13|TRBD2
TGCAGCGTTACAGCGGGGGGGATCAATGAGCAGTTCTTC
CSVTAGGINEQFF
>TRBV9|.|TRBJ1-3|16|.
TGTGCCAGCAGCCTCGACCCAGGATTCTCTGGAAACACCATATATTTT
CASSLDPGFSGNTIYF
>TRBV2|.|TRBJ2-3|13|.
TGTGCCAGCCATGGCGGTTTTAGGGATACGCAGTATTTT
CASHGGFRDTQYF
>TRBV6-1|.|TRBJ2-5|15|.
TGTGCCAGCAGCGCCCTCCCGGGGGGCAGAGAGACCCAGTACTTC
CASSALPGGRETQYF
>TRBV28|.|TRBJ1-6|13|TRBD1
TGTGCCGGAGGCGGGACAGGAAATTCACCCCTCCACTTT
CAGGGTGNSPLHF
>TRBV7-2|.|TRBJ2-2|17|TRBD2
TGTGCCAGCGGGACTAGTAGCAGAGCTCGGGGCACCGGGGAGCTGTTTTTT
CASGTSSRARGTGELFF
>TRBV29-1|.|TRBJ2-3|19|TRBD2
TGCAGCGTTGTAGGGTCCAGCGGGGGTCCCAAATCCAGCACAGATACGCAGTATTTT
CSVVGSSGGPKSSTDTQYF
>TRBV25-1|.|TRBJ2-2|15|.
TGTGCCAGCAGTGAAGCCTCTCCCGGAGGCGGGGAGCTGTTTTTT
CASSEASPGGGELFF
>TRBV7-9|many|TRBJ2-5|12|.
TGTGCCAGCAGCTTGGCGCAAGAGACCCAGTACTTC
CASSLAQETQYF
>TRBV3-1|.|TRBJ2-7|16|TRBD1
TGTGCCACCAGCAAATATGGGACAGGGGTCAACTACGAGCAGTACTTC
CATSKYGTGVNYEQYF